This TCR beta chain was observed in a study of OX40 agonist ivuxolimab in advanced cancers. On the study more broadly: The dose-escalation cohort had hepatocellular carcinoma, melanoma, renal cell or head and neck cancer.

Study-wide points: Averaging showed that CD8+ T cells had more expanded clones than CD4+ did.

Only in-frame clones appear in the TCRdb table, and some are missing; sequencing was by immunoSEQ multiplex PCR. The sample records 40,000 to 60,000 clones, around 85% being singletons. The CDR3 consists of 17 residues. Trimming pared 0 bases from V and 1 base from J, leaving 14 bases between. Germline assignment: CDR1 SGHRS and CDR2 YFSETQ. Comments on this clone: Its specificity is unknown.

This TCR came from an adult with an advanced solid tumor such as melanoma, head and neck, liver or kidney cancer. V gene TRBV5-1 combines with J gene TRBJ1-3; a weak D match, TRBD1 (6 bases). This specimen was CD4+ or CD8+ T cells sorted from blood, taken in a trial of the OX40 agonist ivuxolimab. The CDR3 region has the DNA TGCGCCAGCAGCTTGGCCTCACCAGGGGTTTCTGGAAACACCATATATTTT. Protein: CASSLASPGVSGNTIYF.